The subject of this entry is one TCR beta chain. What it binds is not known. Trimming took off 0 bases at V and 4 bases at J, with 22 bases between the two ends. The CDR3 runs 18 residues. CDR1 and CDR2 (germline): SEHNR, FQNEAQ (reference sequence). This sample was taken from a study of cytomegalovirus exposure and HLA in healthy donors. Study findings and constraints: The authors considered a cluster of highly shared sequence variants likely to be a sequencing artifact.

The PCR employed 60 Vbeta primers together with 13 Jbeta primers. Authors' processing steps: In a later analysis, some 11 million of approximately 80 million unique beta chains occurred in at least two donors. Repertoires were generated with immunoSEQ multiplex PCR, while TCRdb's copy carries only in-frame clones and drops some. V and J calls and clone size follow that table, whereas D and trimming were derived from the DNA. There are hundreds of thousands of clones in the sample; 82% occur only once, and 6% lies in the top ten. The sample was PBMCs. J is TRBJ2-7 and V is TRBV7-9; TRBD1 might be the D (6 bases). The TCR originated in a man aged 40-49 years in good health and CMV-seropositive. CDR3 coding DNA: TGTGCCAGCAGCTTAGCGGGGGCGTCAGAATCCCCCTATTACGAGCAGTACGTC. It is translated as CASSLAGASESPYYEQYV.